This T cell receptor beta chain came from a study of blood T cell repertoires in COVID-19. Study at large: The United States, Italy and Spain were the sources of the acute and convalescent COVID-19 samples. PBMCs, B-cell-depleted T cells, or T cells provided the cDNA or gDNA that made up the material.

Libraries were prepared by immunoSEQ multiplex PCR; TCRdb keeps only in-frame clonotypes and omits some of them. The sample lists 200,000 to 250,000 clones, approximately 90% seen once, with around 2.6% in the top ten. V trimming: 4 bases; J trimming: 7 bases; junction bases outside the gene matches: 9. Germline CDR1 is WSHSY and CDR2 is SAAADI. This CDR3 has 15 residues. Those enrolled, adults aged 18 to 89 years, came from around 25 US areas. Cohort assignment relied on participant-reported clinical history. This clonotype was obtained from a woman in her thirties who had recovered from COVID-19. The gene calls are TRBV10-2 and TRBJ2-3; TRBD1 aligns across 9 bases. Sequencing input: PBMCs or T cells enriched from blood (not recorded which). The CDR3 DNA is TGCGCCAGCAGTGGGGACAGGGCACCCCTTAATACGCAGTATTTT. Amino acids: CASSGDRAPLNTQYF.